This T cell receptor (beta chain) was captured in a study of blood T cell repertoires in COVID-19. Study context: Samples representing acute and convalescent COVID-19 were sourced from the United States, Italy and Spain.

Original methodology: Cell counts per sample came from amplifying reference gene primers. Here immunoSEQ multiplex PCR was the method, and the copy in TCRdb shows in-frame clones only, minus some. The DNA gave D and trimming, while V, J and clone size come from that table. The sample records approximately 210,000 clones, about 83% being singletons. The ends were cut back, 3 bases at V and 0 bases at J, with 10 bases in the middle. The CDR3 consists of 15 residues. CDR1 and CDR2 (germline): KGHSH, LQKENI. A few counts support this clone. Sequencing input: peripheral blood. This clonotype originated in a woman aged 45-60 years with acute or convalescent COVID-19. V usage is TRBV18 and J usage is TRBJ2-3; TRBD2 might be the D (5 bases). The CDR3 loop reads CASSPGATSTDTQYF. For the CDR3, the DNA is TGTGCCAGCTCACCGGGAGCGACTAGCACAGATACGCAGTATTTT. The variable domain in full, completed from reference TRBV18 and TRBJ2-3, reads NAGVMQNPRHLVRRRGQEARLRCSPMKGHSHVYWYRQLPEEGLKFMVYLQKENIIDESGMPKERFSAEFPKEGPSILRIQQVVRGDSAAYFCASSPGATSTDTQYFGPGTRLTVL.